This is a list of T cell receptor beta chains from one sample in a study of cytomegalovirus exposure and HLA in healthy donors. The protocol was immunoSEQ multiplex PCR, while the TCRdb copy is restricted to in-frame clones and leaves out a portion. There are about 140,000 clones in the sample; about four fifths occur only once, and 2% to 2.5% lies in the top ten. The sample consisted of PBMCs. These receptors all come from a man aged 25-45 years in good health and CMV-seronegative. CDR3s include the opening cysteine and the closing phenylalanine or tryptophan. Fields, in order: D gene, V gene, J gene, clone size, CDR3 protein, CDR3 DNA. A D gene is named only where the DNA matches it firmly. Size is stated for part of the rows, as once, few or many counts, or as a class when the clone is expanded.

.	TRBV11-1	TRBJ1-4	once	CASSSGKQTTNEKLFF	TGTGCCAGCAGCTCAGGAAAACAGACAACTAATGAAAAACTGTTTTTT
TRBD1	TRBV19	TRBJ1-5	.	CASTTGAGGYQPQHF	TGTGCCAGTACCACTGGGGCAGGGGGCTATCAGCCCCAGCATTTT
TRBD1	TRBV10-3	TRBJ1-1	.	CAIGPGQRKINTEAFF	TGTGCGATCGGCCCGGGACAGCGCAAGATCAACACTGAAGCTTTCTTT
.	TRBV28	TRBJ1-1	once	CASSPRGRVGRAFF	TGTGCCAGCAGTCCAAGGGGCAGGGTGGGCCGAGCTTTCTTT
TRBD1	TRBV5-1	TRBJ1-1	.	CASSPGTGTNTEAFF	TGCGCCAGCAGCCCGGGGACAGGGACTAACACTGAAGCTTTCTTT
.	TRBV6-5	TRBJ1-1	.	CASSYTGNTEAFF	TGTGCCAGCAGTTACACAGGGAACACTGAAGCTTTCTTT
TRBD1	TRBV18	TRBJ1-2	.	CASSPRQGAAYGYTF	TGTGCCAGCTCCCCCAGACAGGGGGCGGCGTATGGCTACACCTTC
.	TRBV27	TRBJ2-7	.	CASSLQGRTYEQYF	TGTGCCAGCAGTTTACAGGGAAGAACCTACGAGCAGTACTTC
.	TRBV7-9	TRBJ2-1	.	CASSLQGPYNEQFF	TGTGCCAGCAGCTTACAGGGTCCCTACAATGAGCAGTTCTTC
.	TRBV7-8	TRBJ2-1	few	CASSPRGGGSYNEQFF	TGTGCCAGCAGCCCTCGGGGAGGGGGCTCCTACAATGAGCAGTTCTTC
.	TRBV19	TRBJ2-3	.	CASSTGWRTDTQYF	TGTGCCAGTAGTACTGGGTGGCGGACAGATACGCAGTATTTT
TRBD2	TRBV6-5	TRBJ2-7	.	CASSPTSGGSEQYF	TGTGCCAGCAGTCCCACCAGCGGGGGGAGCGAGCAGTACTTC
.	TRBV18	TRBJ1-1	.	CASSLRGGEGDTEAFF	TGTGCCAGCTCCCTCCGTGGAGGGGAGGGGGACACTGAAGCTTTCTTT
TRBD1	TRBV6-5	TRBJ2-7	few	CASSYGIGDSSYEQYF	TGTGCCAGCAGTTACGGTATTGGGGACAGCTCCTACGAGCAGTACTTC
.	TRBV4-1	TRBJ1-1	few	CASSQLEAVRVDTEAFF	TGCGCCAGCAGCCAATTGGAGGCAGTTCGAGTGGACACTGAAGCTTTCTTT
.	TRBV5-1	TRBJ2-7	.	CASSPTGSNSYEQYF	TGCGCCAGCTCACCGACAGGATCGAATTCCTACGAGCAGTACTTC
TRBD1	TRBV5-1	TRBJ2-7	once	CASSLGQGTLYEQYF	TGCGCCAGCAGCTTGGGACAGGGGACGCTTTACGAGCAGTACTTC
.	TRBV2	TRBJ2-7	.	CASVGGSYEQYF	TGTGCCTCGGTTGGGGGGTCCTACGAGCAGTACTTC
TRBD1	TRBV7-3	TRBJ2-1	.	CASSSPGQGVYEQFF	TGTGCCAGCAGTTCTCCGGGACAGGGCGTCTATGAGCAGTTCTTC
.	TRBV7-9	TRBJ1-5	.	CASSFPGQPQHF	TGTGCCAGCAGCTTTCCGGGACAGCCCCAGCATTTT
.	TRBV2	TRBJ1-5	.	CASREQGYSNQPQNF	TGTGCCAGCAGAGAACAGGGCTATAGCAATCAGCCCCAGAATTTT
.	TRBV28	TRBJ2-7	.	CASSRYREQYF	TGTGCCAGCAGTCGATACAGGGAGCAGTACTTC
TRBD2	TRBV7-9	TRBJ2-5	.	CASSPDSGAFETQYF	TGTGCCAGCAGCCCCGACAGCGGGGCATTTGAGACCCAGTACTTC
.	TRBV7-6	TRBJ2-3	.	CASSLAGSGTDTQYF	TGTGCCAGCAGCTTAGCGGGCTCTGGCACAGATACGCAGTATTTT
.	TRBV5-1	TRBJ2-1	.	CASSQGPLENEQFF	TGCGCCAGCAGTCAGGGGCCTCTCGAGAATGAGCAGTTCTTC
.	TRBV5-4	TRBJ2-7	.	CASSLGQSSYEQYF	TGTGCCAGCAGCCTCGGACAGAGCTCCTACGAGCAGTACTTC
.	TRBV27	TRBJ1-6	few	CASSKQDASVSPLHF	TGTGCCAGCAGTAAACAGGACGCCTCCGTCTCGCCCCTCCACTTT
TRBD1	TRBV19	TRBJ2-2	.	CASSDYRGQGTGELFF	TGTGCCAGTAGTGATTATAGGGGACAGGGGACCGGGGAGCTGTTTTTT
.	TRBV5-1	TRBJ2-5	.	CASSKLANQETQYF	TGCGCCAGCAGCAAGCTAGCGAACCAAGAGACCCAGTACTTC
.	TRBV6-6	TRBJ1-3	.	CASSSQDSTIF	TGTGCCAGCAGTTCACAGGACAGTACCATTTTT
.	TRBV2	TRBJ1-1	many	CASSPMGGRSEAFF	TGTGCCAGCAGCCCAATGGGGGGGCGCTCTGAAGCTTTCTTT
TRBD2	TRBV10-3	TRBJ2-2	.	CAISELMTSGEYGELFF	TGTGCCATCAGTGAGCTTATGACTAGCGGGGAGTACGGGGAGCTGTTTTTT
.	TRBV4-1	TRBJ1-3	.	CASSPFGQDARNTIYF	TGCGCCAGCAGCCCTTTTGGACAAGATGCTAGAAACACCATATATTTT
.	TRBV6-1	TRBJ1-5	.	CASSEQSSNQPQHF	TGTGCCAGCAGTGAACAGTCTAGCAATCAGCCCCAGCATTTT
.	TRBV7-9	TRBJ2-1	.	CASSRGTIGEQFF	TGTGCCAGCAGCCGAGGGACAATCGGTGAGCAGTTCTTC
.	TRBV5-1	TRBJ2-5	.	CASSASTAQETQYF	TGCGCCAGCAGCGCCTCGACAGCCCAAGAGACCCAGTACTTC
TRBD2	TRBV7-6	TRBJ2-1	.	CASSSTSGRIIEQFF	TGTGCCAGCAGCTCCACTAGCGGGAGGATTATTGAGCAGTTCTTC
TRBD2	TRBV15	TRBJ2-1	.	CATSRDKGLAGGTYNEQFF	TGTGCCACCAGCAGAGATAAGGGACTAGCGGGAGGTACCTACAATGAGCAGTTCTTC
.	TRBV6-5	TRBJ1-5	.	CASSYSPGSNQPQHF	TGTGCCAGCAGTTACTCGCCAGGTAGCAATCAGCCCCAGCATTTT
TRBD2	TRBV2	TRBJ2-2	.	CASGVGGGSYTGELFF	TGTGCCAGCGGCGTAGGTGGCGGGAGTTACACCGGGGAGCTGTTTTTT
.	TRBV6-5	TRBJ1-1	few	CASSYSAGNTEAFF	TGTGCCAGCAGTTACTCGGCAGGGAACACTGAAGCTTTCTTT
.	TRBV5-1	TRBJ2-1	.	CASSYADFQFF	TGCGCCAGCAGTTATGCGGACTTCCAGTTCTTC
.	TRBV28	TRBJ1-4	.	CASRSLGGSNEKLFF	TGTGCCAGCAGATCCCTGGGGGGGTCTAATGAAAAACTGTTTTTT
.	TRBV4-2	TRBJ2-3	once	CASSQDIGDTQYF	TGTGCCAGCAGCCAAGATATCGGGGATACGCAGTATTTT
.	TRBV2	TRBJ2-1	.	CASSEGLPPYNEQFF	TGTGCCAGCAGTGAAGGACTACCCCCCTACAATGAGCAGTTCTTC
TRBD1	TRBV29-1	TRBJ2-7	once	CSGTGGSGYEQYF	TGCAGCGGTACAGGGGGCTCTGGCTACGAGCAGTACTTC
.	TRBV29-1	TRBJ1-1	.	CSVENVGGLEAFF	TGCAGCGTTGAGAACGTCGGGGGGCTTGAAGCTTTCTTT
.	TRBV28	TRBJ2-7	.	CATNSYYEQYF	TGTGCCACCAATAGTTACTACGAGCAGTACTTC
TRBD1	TRBV6-6	TRBJ2-7	many	CASSSGQGLRNYEQYF	TGTGCCAGCAGCTCCGGACAGGGACTGCGAAACTACGAGCAGTACTTC
TRBD2	TRBV30	TRBJ2-1	.	CAWSRGSGSSDEQFF	TGTGCCTGGAGTAGAGGTAGCGGGAGTTCAGATGAGCAGTTCTTC
.	TRBV11-2	TRBJ2-7	.	CASSLAPPFYEQYF	TGTGCCAGCAGCTTAGCCCCCCCTTTCTACGAGCAGTACTTC
TRBD2	TRBV2	TRBJ2-1	.	CASRDRAGEEQFF	TGTGCCAGCAGAGACCGAGCGGGAGAAGAGCAGTTCTTC
TRBD1	TRBV5-1	TRBJ1-2	.	CASSEGDSVNYGYTF	TGCGCCAGCAGCGAAGGGGACAGCGTTAACTATGGCTACACCTTC
.	TRBV5-1	TRBJ2-1	.	CASSLGQEYNEQFF	TGCGCCAGCAGCTTGGGGCAGGAATACAATGAGCAGTTCTTC
TRBD2	TRBV27	TRBJ2-7	.	CASRGAGDRKQYF	TGTGCCAGCAGAGGGGCGGGGGATAGAAAGCAGTACTTC
.	TRBV29-1	TRBJ1-2	.	CSTGWGVDYGYTF	TGCAGCACGGGGTGGGGTGTCGACTATGGCTACACCTTC
.	TRBV19	TRBJ1-2	.	CASSISNSLYGYTF	TGTGCCAGTAGTATAAGCAACAGCCTCTATGGCTACACCTTC
TRBD1	TRBV5-1	TRBJ1-4	.	CASSFLGQGEKLFF	TGCGCCAGCAGCTTCCTGGGACAGGGGGAAAAACTGTTTTTT
.	TRBV27	TRBJ2-1	few	CAAARGWYNEQFF	TGTGCCGCAGCCCGGGGGTGGTACAATGAGCAGTTCTTC
.	TRBV5-6	TRBJ1-1	.	CASSSYNEAFF	TGTGCCAGCAGCTCATACAATGAAGCTTTCTTT